A single sample gave rise to the 20 T cell receptor beta chains below, sequenced in a study of spatial heterogeneity in lung cancer. The time point was: sample taken at primary tumor resection. TCRdb ran MiXCR on the 5' RACE reads and lists one entry per CDR3 protein. The sample has tens of thousands of distinct CDR3 sequences, around 7.5% seen once; the top ten hold 25% to 35%. Sequencing used PBMCs, obtained at surgery. These receptors were collected from a male donor with early-stage non-small cell lung cancer.

This clonotype has ten or more counts. The rearrangement joins TRBV5-6 to TRBJ2-7; D is unresolved. CDR1 and CDR2 (germline): SGHDT, YYEEEE. V was pared by 1 base and J by 9 bases, with 14 bases between. CDR3 length: 13 amino acids. The chain's CDR3 is CASSLLQEPGQYV. The CDR3 nucleotides read TGTGCCAGCAGCTTGTTGCAGGAACCCGGGCAGTACGTC.

Ten or more counts support this clonotype. V and J are TRBV11-2 and TRBJ2-1; D not certain. Germline lookup yields CDR1 SGHAT and CDR2 FQNNGV. The CDR3 loop spans 12 amino acids. V was cut by 6 bases and J by 9 bases, with 12 bases left in between. CDR3 loop: CASSNRRSEQFF. The DNA of the CDR3 is TGTGCCAGCAGTAACCGGCGGAGTGAGCAGTTCTTC.

This chain connects TRBV12-3 or TRBV12-4 to TRBJ2-1, with 8 bases fitting TRBD2. The CDR3 sequence is 18 residues long. Trimming removed 6 bases from V and 1 base from J; junction bases left unmatched: 14. CDR3 DNA sequence: TGTGCCAGCAGGTCACTAGCGGTCACCGCTAGGTCCTACAATGAGCAGTTCTTC. The encoded protein is CASRSLAVTARSYNEQFF.

In this sample, this clonotype turned up a few times. The V and J genes are TRBV5-1 and TRBJ1-4; possibly TRBD1 for D (6 bases). V lost 5 bases, J lost 0 bases, and 11 bases lay in between. The germline V gene encodes CDR1 SGHRS and CDR2 YFSETQ. The CDR3 contains 15 residues. This chain's CDR3 is CASRQGRPTNEKLFF. CDR3 nucleotide sequence: TGCGCCAGCAGACAGGGTCGCCCAACTAATGAAAAACTGTTTTTT.

The CDR3, as DNA: TGTGCCAGCAGTTCCCCCCGGACCCGACACTACAATGAGCAGTTCTTC. It yields the protein CASSSPRTRHYNEQFF. The chain is built from TRBV28 and TRBJ2-1; D gene ambiguous. The germline CDR1 and CDR2 sequences are MDHEN and SYDVKM. Trimming stripped 4 bases from V and 3 bases from J, with 16 bases between. This CDR3 is built from 16 residues.

The chain joins TRBV12-3 or TRBV12-4 to TRBJ1-4; a weak D match, TRBD1 (5 bases). This CDR3 comprises 14 residues. The V gene lost 3 bases and the J gene lost 10 bases, with 15 bases spanning the gap. CDR3 DNA sequence: TGTGCCAGCAGTTTTGGGACGTTTGACGGAAAACTGTTTTTT. Translating it yields CASSFGTFDGKLFF.

The table lists this clonotype with a few counts. In DNA, the CDR3 is TGTGCCAGCAGTCCCTCGGGGGGGAGGTACACTGAAGCTTTCTTT. This sequence encodes CASSPSGGRYTEAFF. This chain connects TRBV28 to TRBJ1-1; perhaps TRBD1 as D (5 bases). Trimming took 5 bases from V and 3 from J, leaving 16 bases between them. The CDR3 is made up of 15 amino acids. CDR1 and CDR2 (germline): MDHEN, SYDVKM.

This chain uses TRBV6-2 or TRBV6-3 with TRBJ1-5; D is uncertain. Trimming left V 10 bases short and J 0 bases short, with 13 bases between. The CDR3 loop spans 14 amino acids. In germline, CDR1 is MNHEY, CDR2 SVGEGT. CDR3 in amino acids: CATSFVDSNQPQHF. The CDR3 DNA reads as TGTGCCACTTCCTTTGTGGATAGCAATCAGCCCCAGCATTTT.

This sequence joins TRBV11-2 and TRBJ1-1; perhaps TRBD1 as D (5 bases). V lost 5 bases, J lost 0 bases, and 16 bases lay in between. The CDR3 has 16 residues. CDR1 SGHAT and CDR2 FQNNGV come from the germline V gene. The CDR3 DNA reads as TGTGCCAGCAGCCGCCAGACCGGGACGGTGAACACTGAAGCTTTCTTT. Its translation is CASSRQTGTVNTEAFF.

This clonotype appeared a few times. J is TRBJ2-1 and V is TRBV6-6; 8 bases map to TRBD1. J gave up 2 bases and V 3 bases, and 6 bases lay outside the gene matches. The CDR3 is 16 residues long. Germline V gene sequence: CDR1 MNHNY, CDR2 SVGAGI (reference sequence). CDR3 region: CASSYYDRGPYNEQFF. The CDR3 nucleotides are TGTGCCAGCAGTTATTATGACAGGGGTCCCTACAATGAGCAGTTCTTC.

This clonotype has a count of ten or more. The J gene is TRBJ1-2, the V gene TRBV7-9; D is uncertain. CDR3 length equals 11 residues. V was trimmed by 4 bases and J by 3 bases, leaving 3 bases between them. Germline CDR1 and CDR2: SEHNR and FQNEAQ (reference sequence). The CDR3 coding sequence is TGTGCCAGCAGCTACGACTATGGCTACACCTTC. Amino acids: CASSYDYGYTF.

This clonotype came up many times. The chain links TRBV7-2 to TRBJ2-5, with D possibly being TRBD1 (6 bases). The germline gives CDR1 SGHTA, CDR2 FQGNSA. The germline V and J ends were trimmed by 0 bases and 2 bases, with 10 bases remaining between them. The CDR3 consists of 15 residues. Here the CDR3 DNA reads TGTGCCAGCAGCTTAGCTGGACAGCGACAAGAGACCCAGTACTTC. Protein sequence: CASSLAGQRQETQYF.

The gene calls are TRBV12-3 or TRBV12-4 and TRBJ1-5; possible D gene TRBD1, 6 bases. Trimming shortened V by 6 bases and J by 0 bases, and 12 bases separated the two germline ends. CDR3 length equals 15 residues. CDR3 sequence: CASRAGTYSNQPQHF. The CDR3 DNA is TGTGCCAGCAGGGCCGGGACATATAGCAATCAGCCCCAGCATTTT.

This clonotype was recorded many times. The V and J genes are TRBV6-5 and TRBJ1-5; TRBD1 aligns across 7 bases. CDR3 length: 16 amino acids. CDR1 and CDR2 from the germline V gene are MNHEY and SVGAGI. V lost 6 bases to trimming and J lost 2 bases; unmatched junction nucleotides: 10. CDR3 region: CASRRTGLRGNQPQHF. The CDR3 region has the DNA TGTGCCAGCAGACGGACAGGTCTGAGGGGCAATCAGCCCCAGCATTTT.

In its sample, this clonotype was seen many times. This chain uses TRBV20-1 with TRBJ2-1; 9 bases align to TRBD2. Unmatched junction bases numbered 7, after V lost 0 bases and J lost 7 bases. CDR1 is DFQATT and CDR2 is SNEGSKA in the germline V gene (reference sequence). The CDR3 spans 15 residues. The CDR3 DNA sequence: TGCAGTGCTAGAGATCCACTAGCGGGTGGGAATGAGCAGTTCTTC. It codes for CSARDPLAGGNEQFF.

The table lists this clonotype with many counts. V gene TRBV7-8 combines with J gene TRBJ2-1, with D possibly called TRBD1 or TRBD2 (5 bases each). Germline-derived CDR1 and CDR2 are SGHVS and FQNEAQ. Trimming left V 5 bases short and J 4 bases short, with 15 bases between. This CDR3 spans 15 amino acids. In nucleotides, the CDR3 is TGTGCCAGCAGCGCCGGGACGGGGAGTTACAATGAGCAGTTCTTC. Its protein product is CASSAGTGSYNEQFF.

This clonotype showed up many times. The CDR3 region has the DNA TGCGCCAGCAGCCACGGACTGAACTCCTACAATGAGCAGTTCTTC. Its protein product is CASSHGLNSYNEQFF. The chain has TRBV4-3 and TRBJ2-1; tentative D call: TRBD2 (5 bases). Trimming stripped 3 bases from V and 0 bases from J, with 9 bases between. CDR1 is LGHNA and CDR2 is YSLEER in the germline V gene. The CDR3 loop spans 15 amino acids.

This clonotype came up a few times. The chain couples TRBV2 to TRBJ2-4, with D perhaps TRBD2 (5 bases). CDR1 SNHLY and CDR2 FYNNEI come from the germline V gene. The CDR3 totals 16 residues. Trimming pared 5 bases from V and 4 bases from J, leaving 18 bases between. CDR3 nucleotides: TGTGCCAGCAGTTCTCTTCCCTACGGGGATAAAAACATTCAGTACTTC. Its protein product is CASSSLPYGDKNIQYF.

A few counts support this clonotype. The chain combines TRBV20-1 with TRBJ1-3; D might be TRBD1 (5 bases). This CDR3 has 15 amino acids. Germline CDR1 DFQATT, CDR2 SNEGSKA (reference sequence). Trimming stripped 4 bases from V and 0 bases from J, with 13 bases between. This CDR3 reads CSAIGAGHSGNTIYF. CDR3 DNA sequence: TGCAGTGCTATTGGGGCAGGCCACTCTGGAAACACCATATATTTT.

CDR3 nucleotide sequence: TGCAGTGCTCGCCGGGGGCCCGGGACAGGGGATACGTACGAGCAGTACTTC. Its translation is CSARRGPGTGDTYEQYF. The J gene is TRBJ2-7, the V gene TRBV20-1; TRBD1 agrees at 10 bases. Losses at the gene ends were 5 bases for V and 4 bases for J; bases not matched to a gene: 17. The CDR3 spans 17 residues. Germline V CDR1 and CDR2: DFQATT, SNEGSKA (reference sequence).